The following is a TCR beta chain sequence with its context. Antigen specificity is unknown. The CDR3 totals 16 residues. V trimming: 1 base; J trimming: 4 bases; junction bases outside the gene matches: 6. Germline loops: CDR1 SGHVS, CDR2 FQNEAQ. These data originate in a study of graft-versus-host responses after intestinal transplantation. Study as a whole: Among the recipients, all got anti-thymocyte globulin induction and then tacrolimus and steroids for around 3 years. Study-level results: Allograft clonal ratios (graft-versus-host to host-versus-graft) were high in patients who had graft-donor T cell macrochimerism. Early post-transplant HvG declines tracked with peak circulating GvH clone levels.

Assay: immunoSEQ multiplex PCR; the TCRdb copy retains only in-frame clones and omits some. The top ten hold nearly 0.4% of the sample, which has approximately 70,000 clones, about 80% seen once. The source of this sequence is a human donor who was the organ donor for an intestinal transplant. The rearrangement links TRBV7-8 to TRBJ2-7; 11 bases map to TRBD2. Sample: unstimulated CD4+ T cells sorted from spleen or lymph node cells, taken before transplant. This chain's CDR3 is CASSLVGASGGYEQYV. CDR3 nucleotide sequence: TGTGCCAGCAGCTTAGTAGGGGCTAGCGGGGGGTACGAGCAGTACGTC.